This note documents a single T cell receptor (beta chain) sequence. TCR beta CDR3 regions were amplified from RNA. The HTBI primer set drove a first-round RT-PCR of the TCR CDR3. TCRdb independently ran MiXCR on the multiplex PCR reads; one entry per CDR3 protein. The sample lists about 520,000 distinct CDR3 sequences; approximately 25% were seen once. This entry comes from a study of T cells in Graves' hyperthyroidism and ophthalmopathy. The V gene's germline CDR1 is MNHNS and CDR2 SASEGT. This CDR3 has 16 residues. Trimming took off 5 bases at V and 4 bases at J, with 20 bases between the two ends. The rearrangement joins TRBV6-1 to TRBJ1-2; no reliable D call. The TCR originated in a woman younger than 45 with Graves' ophthalmopathy. The specimen was blood. The CDR3 nucleotides are TGTGCCAGCAGTCCGTCGGACGTCTCCCCTAGCTATGGCTACACCTTC. Its protein product is CASSPSDVSPSYGYTF.